These 17 T cell receptor beta chains originate from one sample sequenced in a study of T cell changes during pregnancy in multiple sclerosis. TCRdb's copy holds only in-frame clones and misses some; the assay was immunoSEQ multiplex PCR. The table has about 57,000 clones, about 91% seen once. The sample here was peripheral blood, taken after pregnancy. These receptors were obtained from a female donor in good health, enrolled as a control in a pregnancy study.

The chain recombines TRBV5-1 with TRBJ2-3; TRBD1 aligns across 9 bases. The CDR3 totals 17 residues. The germline gives CDR1 SGHRS, CDR2 YFSETQ. With 0 bases clipped from V and 2 bases from J, the junction kept 7 bases outside the gene matches. The DNA for the CDR3 is TGCGCCAGCAGCTTGGGGACAGGGGTAACCCTCACAGATACGCAGTATTTT. This translates into CASSLGTGVTLTDTQYF.

This chain joins TRBV4-1 and TRBJ1-1; D gene uncertain. Looked up from germline, CDR1 is MGHRA and CDR2 is YSYEKL. This CDR3 is 18 amino acids long. V lost 2 bases and J lost 8, with 27 bases in between. The DNA of the CDR3 is TGCGCCAGCAGCCAAAAAAAAAGCGGCATGGGCCTCACAATGGAAGCTTTCTTT. This gives the protein CASSQKKSGMGLTMEAFF.

The gene calls are TRBV4-2 and TRBJ2-5, with 10 bases fitting TRBD1. This CDR3 region has 15 residues. Germline V gene sequence: CDR1 LGHNA, CDR2 YNFKEQ. The J segment lost 1 base and the V segment lost 1 base, leaving 0 bases of the junction unmatched. The CDR3 reads CASSQGTGGQETQYF. Here the CDR3 DNA reads TGTGCCAGCAGCCAAGGGACAGGGGGCCAAGAGACCCAGTACTTC.

This clone was seen once. The chain combines TRBV19 with TRBJ1-3; D unclear. The CDR3 sequence is 14 residues long. Looked up from germline, CDR1 is LNHDA and CDR2 is SQIVND (reference sequence). V shed 7 bases and J shed 0 bases, with 10 bases lying between them. The CDR3 reads CASNPQHSGNTIYF. The CDR3 DNA follows: TGTGCCAGTAATCCACAGCACTCTGGAAACACCATATATTTT.

This clone showed up just once. The rearrangement links TRBV18 to TRBJ2-2, with a tentative D call TRBD1 (6 bases). Germline values: CDR1 KGHSH, CDR2 LQKENI. Trimming shortened V by 6 bases and J by 8 bases, and 16 bases separated the two germline ends. The length of the CDR3 is 14 residues. The CDR3 sequence: CASSPRQATGELFF. The CDR3, as DNA: TGTGCCAGCTCCCCGAGACAGGCTACTGGGGAGCTGTTTTTT.

This chain connects TRBV9 to TRBJ2-1; TRBD1 agrees at 7 bases. This CDR3 has 16 residues. V gave up 7 bases and J gave up 0 bases; unmatched junction bases: 10. Germline CDR1 and CDR2: SGDLS and YYNGEE. CDR3: CASRVVGDSSYNEQFF. In nucleotides, the CDR3 is TGTGCCAGCCGGGTCGTAGGGGACAGCTCCTACAATGAGCAGTTCTTC.

The CDR3 sequence is CASSLLQFTAEAFF. As DNA, the CDR3 is TGTGCCAGCAGCTTGTTACAGTTTACAGCTGAAGCTTTCTTT. The J gene is TRBJ1-1, the V gene TRBV5-8; the D is unclear. The V gene's germline CDR1 is SGHTS and CDR2 YDEGEE. The CDR3 has 14 amino acids. V gave up 1 base and J gave up 6 bases, with 13 bases separating them.

The chain joins TRBV19 to TRBJ2-7; 8 bases agree with TRBD1. The CDR3 is made up of 15 amino acids. CDR1 is LNHDA, CDR2 SQIVND, per germline (reference sequence). V was clipped by 4 bases and J by 3 bases; unmatched bases: 8. The CDR3 DNA is TGTGCCAGTAGTACTTCAGGGGGCGGATTCTACGAGCAGTACTTC. This translates into CASSTSGGGFYEQYF.

The rearrangement joins TRBV19 to TRBJ1-5; 7 nucleotides match TRBD1. V shed 7 bases, J shed 2 bases, and the junction held 11 bases outside the gene matches. The germline gives CDR1 LNHDA, CDR2 SQIVND (reference sequence). The CDR3 is made up of 16 amino acids. CDR3 sequence reads: CASTLDRAPGNQPQHF. The CDR3 bases are TGTGCCAGTACCCTCGACAGGGCCCCGGGCAATCAGCCCCAGCATTTT.

The chain joins TRBV7-8 to TRBJ2-4; TRBD1 agrees at 9 bases. There are 16 residues in the CDR3. Germline lookup yields CDR1 SGHVS and CDR2 FQNEAQ. J was trimmed by 6 bases and V by 1 base; bases with no gene match: 7. CDR3 residues: CASSLGRDRAGNIQYF. CDR3 bases: TGTGCCAGCAGCTTAGGGAGGGACAGGGCGGGAAACATTCAGTACTTC.

V gene TRBV9 combines with J gene TRBJ2-3; TRBD2 is a possible D gene (6 bases). CDR3 size: 17 residues. The ends were cut back, 3 bases at V and 3 bases at J, with 20 bases in the middle. CDR1 is SGDLS and CDR2 is YYNGEE in the germline V gene. The CDR3 reads CASSARPSGFVTDTQYF. The CDR3 nucleotides read TGTGCCAGCAGCGCCCGCCCCAGCGGGTTCGTAACAGATACGCAGTATTTT.

This chain uses TRBV27 with TRBJ2-7; D gene unclear. V lost 5 bases to trimming and J lost 3 bases, with 5 bases between them. Germline loops: CDR1 MNHEY, CDR2 SMNVEV (reference sequence). The CDR3 has 11 amino acids. CDR3 in amino acids: CASSQNYEQYF. The CDR3 DNA reads as TGTGCCAGCAGTCAAAACTACGAGCAGTACTTC.

The rearrangement links TRBV2 to TRBJ1-3; D gene uncertain. V gave up 7 bases and J gave up 0 bases, with 13 bases separating them. The V gene's germline CDR1 is SNHLY and CDR2 FYNNEI. This CDR3 comprises 15 residues. The CDR3 bases are TGTGCCAGCAAGTATCAGGTCGGCTCTGGAAACACCATATATTTT. This sequence encodes CASKYQVGSGNTIYF.

This clone was seen only once. The chain couples TRBV7-3 to TRBJ2-7, with 7 bases matching TRBD1. With 5 bases clipped from V and 4 bases from J, the junction kept 17 bases outside the gene matches. The V gene's germline CDR1 is SGHTA and CDR2 FQGTGA. The CDR3 totals 17 residues. CDR3 DNA: TGTGCCAGCAGCGGTCACAGGGGTCCCATTACAAAATACGAGCAGTACTTC. This translates into CASSGHRGPITKYEQYF.

The sample holds a few counts of this clone. The rearrangement joins TRBV6-5 to TRBJ1-1; the match to TRBD1 covers 8 bases. Per germline, CDR1 MNHEY and CDR2 SVGAGI. Trimming took 0 bases from V and 5 from J; bases not matched to a gene: 5. The CDR3 loop spans 15 amino acids. The CDR3 is CASSYSRQGSTEAFF. CDR3 DNA: TGTGCCAGCAGTTACTCGAGACAGGGGTCAACTGAAGCTTTCTTT.

This chain joins TRBV11-2 and TRBJ2-3; 7 nucleotides line up with TRBD1. After removal of 1 base from V and 2 bases from J, the junction contained 6 bases not matched to a gene. This CDR3 is built from 16 residues. The germline V gene has CDR1 SGHAT and CDR2 FQNNGV. The CDR3 bases are TGTGCCAGCAGCTTAGGTCAGACAGGGCACACAGATACGCAGTATTTT. As protein: CASSLGQTGHTDTQYF. The full variable domain, its missing parts supplied by reference TRBV11-2 and TRBJ2-3, is EAGVAQSPRYKIIEKRQSVAFWCNPISGHATLYWYQQILGQGPKLLIQFQNNGVVDDSQLPKDRFSAERLKGVDSTLKIQPAKLEDSAVYLCASSLGQTGHTDTQYFGPGTRLTVL.

J is TRBJ2-7 and V is TRBV11-3; 8 positions match TRBD1. This CDR3 has 13 amino acids. The germline gives CDR1 SGHNT, CDR2 YENEEA. V lost 3 bases to trimming and J lost 5 bases; unmatched junction nucleotides: 3. The CDR3 coding sequence is TGTGCCAGCAGCTTGGACAGGGTCAACGAGCAGTACTTC. Its translation is CASSLDRVNEQYF.